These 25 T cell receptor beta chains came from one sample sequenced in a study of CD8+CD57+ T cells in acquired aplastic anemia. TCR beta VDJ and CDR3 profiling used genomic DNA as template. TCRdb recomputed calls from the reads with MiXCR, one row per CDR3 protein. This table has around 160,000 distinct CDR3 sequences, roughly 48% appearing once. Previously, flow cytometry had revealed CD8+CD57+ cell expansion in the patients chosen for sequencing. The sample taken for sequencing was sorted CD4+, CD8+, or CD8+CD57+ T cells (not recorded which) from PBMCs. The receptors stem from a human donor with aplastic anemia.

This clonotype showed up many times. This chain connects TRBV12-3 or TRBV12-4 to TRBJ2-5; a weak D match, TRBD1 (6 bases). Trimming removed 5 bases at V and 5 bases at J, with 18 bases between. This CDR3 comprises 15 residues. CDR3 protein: CASSRSDRLGETQYF. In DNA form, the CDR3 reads TGTGCCAGCAGTCGAAGTGACAGGTTAGGGGAGACCCAGTACTTC.

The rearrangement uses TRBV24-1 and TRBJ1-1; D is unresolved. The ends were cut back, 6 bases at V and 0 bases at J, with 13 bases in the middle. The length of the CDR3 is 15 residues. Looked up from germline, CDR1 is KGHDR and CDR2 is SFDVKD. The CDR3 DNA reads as TGTGCCACCAGTAGGTCGGCCAACATGAACACTGAAGCTTTCTTT. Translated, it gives CATSRSANMNTEAFF.

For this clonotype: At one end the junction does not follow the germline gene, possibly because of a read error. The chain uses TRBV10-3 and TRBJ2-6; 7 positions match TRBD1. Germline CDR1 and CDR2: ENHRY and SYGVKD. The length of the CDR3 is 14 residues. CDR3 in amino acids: CAISARGQQNTEAF. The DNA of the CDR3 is TGTGCCATCAGCGCCAGGGGACAGCAGAACACTGAAGCTTTC.

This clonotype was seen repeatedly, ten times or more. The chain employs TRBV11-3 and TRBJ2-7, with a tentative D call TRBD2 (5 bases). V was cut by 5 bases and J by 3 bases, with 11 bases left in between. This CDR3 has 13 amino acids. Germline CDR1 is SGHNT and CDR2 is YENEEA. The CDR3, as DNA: TGTGCCAGCAGCGAGCGGCAGTACTACGAGCAGTACTTC. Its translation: CASSERQYYEQYF.

DNA for the CDR3: TGTGCCAGCAGTGAACCCAATTCACCCCTCCACTTT. Protein sequence: CASSEPNSPLHF. The rearrangement links TRBV25-1 to TRBJ1-6, with unresolved D. Germline CDR1 MGHDK, CDR2 SYGVNS. The V end lost 2 bases, the J end lost 7 bases, and 3 bases lay between the germline ends. This CDR3 comprises 12 residues.

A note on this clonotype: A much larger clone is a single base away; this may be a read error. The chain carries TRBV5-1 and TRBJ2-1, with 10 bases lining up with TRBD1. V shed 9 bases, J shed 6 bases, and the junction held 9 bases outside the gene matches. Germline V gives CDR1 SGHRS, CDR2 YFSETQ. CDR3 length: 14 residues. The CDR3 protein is CATIPGQGSNEQFF. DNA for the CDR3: TGCGCCACCATACCGGGACAGGGGAGCAATGAGCAGTTCTTC.

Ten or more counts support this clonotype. The CDR3 DNA sequence: TGTGCCAGCAGTTACACCTCCGGGAGAGGAAACGAGCAGTACTTC. It is translated as CASSYTSGRGNEQYF. V is TRBV6-5 and J is TRBJ2-7, with D perhaps matching TRBD2 (6 bases). The CDR3 runs to 15 residues. Between the trimmed V and J ends, which lost 2 bases and 5 bases, there was a span of 16 bases. Germline assignment: CDR1 MNHEY and CDR2 SVGAGI.

The CDR3 is CASSLAIGRGYGYTF. CDR3 DNA: TGTGCCAGCAGCTTAGCTATTGGCAGGGGGTATGGCTACACCTTC. The rearrangement links TRBV7-2 to TRBJ1-2; 7 nucleotides line up with TRBD1. J was trimmed by 5 bases and V by 0 bases; bases with no gene match: 6. In germline, CDR1 is SGHTA, CDR2 FQGNSA. CDR3 length: 15 amino acids. The entire variable domain, with the rest obtained from reference TRBV7-2 and TRBJ1-2, is as follows: GAGVSQSPSNKVTEKGKDVELRCDPISGHTALYWYRQSLGQGLEFLIYFQGNSAPDKSGLPSDRFSAERTGGSVSTLTIQRTQQEDSAVYLCASSLAIGRGYGYTFGSGTRLTVV.

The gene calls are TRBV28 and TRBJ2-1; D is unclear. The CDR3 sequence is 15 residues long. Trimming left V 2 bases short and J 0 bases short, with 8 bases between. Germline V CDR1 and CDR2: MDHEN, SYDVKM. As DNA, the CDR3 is TGTGCCAGCAGTTTAATCCCAAGCTCCTACAATGAGCAGTTCTTC. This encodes CASSLIPSSYNEQFF.

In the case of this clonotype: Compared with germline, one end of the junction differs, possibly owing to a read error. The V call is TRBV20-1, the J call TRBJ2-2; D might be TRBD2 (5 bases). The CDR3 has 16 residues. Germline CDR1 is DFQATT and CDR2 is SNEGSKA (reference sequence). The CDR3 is CNARIPLVGVGGELFF. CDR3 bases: TGCAATGCTAGAATCCCACTAGTGGGAGTCGGCGGGGAGCTGTTTTTT.

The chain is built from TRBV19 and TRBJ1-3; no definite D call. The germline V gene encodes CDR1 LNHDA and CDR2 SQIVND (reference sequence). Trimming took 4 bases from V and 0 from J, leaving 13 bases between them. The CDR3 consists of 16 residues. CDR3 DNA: TGTGCCAGTAGTACCATCAGAATACTCTCTGGAAACACCATATATTTT. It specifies CASSTIRILSGNTIYF.

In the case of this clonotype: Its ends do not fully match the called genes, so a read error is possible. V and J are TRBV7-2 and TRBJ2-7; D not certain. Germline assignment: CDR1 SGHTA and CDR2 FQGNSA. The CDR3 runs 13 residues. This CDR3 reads CASSFGSSCEKYF. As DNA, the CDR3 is TGTGCCAGCAGCTTTGGCAGCTCCTGCGAGAAGTACTTC. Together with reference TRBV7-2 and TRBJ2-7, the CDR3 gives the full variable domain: GAGVSQSPSNKVTEKGKDVELRCDPISGHTALYWYRQSLGQGLEFLIYFQGNSAPDKSGLPSDRFSAERTGGSVSTLTIQRTQQEDSAVYLCASSFGSSCEKYFGPGTRLTVT.

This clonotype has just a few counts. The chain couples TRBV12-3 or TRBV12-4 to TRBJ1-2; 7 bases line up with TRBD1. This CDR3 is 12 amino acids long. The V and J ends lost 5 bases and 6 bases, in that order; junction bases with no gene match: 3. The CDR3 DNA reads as TGTGCCAGCAGTACACAGGGGCATGGCTACACCTTC. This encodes CASSTQGHGYTF.

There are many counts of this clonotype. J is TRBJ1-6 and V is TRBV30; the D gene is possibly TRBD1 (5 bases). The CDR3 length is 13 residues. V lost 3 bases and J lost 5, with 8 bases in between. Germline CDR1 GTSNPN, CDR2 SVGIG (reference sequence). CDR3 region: CAWRTDDNSPLHF. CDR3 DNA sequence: TGTGCCTGGAGGACAGACGATAATTCACCCCTCCACTTT.

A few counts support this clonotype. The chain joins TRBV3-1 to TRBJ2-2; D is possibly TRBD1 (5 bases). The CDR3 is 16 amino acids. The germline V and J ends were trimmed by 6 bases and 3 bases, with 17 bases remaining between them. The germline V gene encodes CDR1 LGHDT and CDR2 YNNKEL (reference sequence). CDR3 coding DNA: TGTGCCAGCAGGCGAAGCAGGGTAGGTCACACCGGGGAGCTGTTTTTT. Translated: CASRRSRVGHTGELFF.

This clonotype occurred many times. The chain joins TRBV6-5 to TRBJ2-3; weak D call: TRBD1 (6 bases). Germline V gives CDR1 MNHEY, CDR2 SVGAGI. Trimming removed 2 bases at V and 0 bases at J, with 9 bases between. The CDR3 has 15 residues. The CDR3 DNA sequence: TGTGCCAGCAGTTACCGAGGACAGAGCACAGATACGCAGTATTTT. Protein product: CASSYRGQSTDTQYF.

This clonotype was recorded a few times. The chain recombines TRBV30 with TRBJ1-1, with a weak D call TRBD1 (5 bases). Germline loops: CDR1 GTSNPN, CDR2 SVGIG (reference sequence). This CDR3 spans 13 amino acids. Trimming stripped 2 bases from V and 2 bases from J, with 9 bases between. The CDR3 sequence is CAWSRQINTEAFF. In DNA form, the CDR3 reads TGTGCCTGGAGTAGACAGATAAACACTGAAGCTTTCTTT.

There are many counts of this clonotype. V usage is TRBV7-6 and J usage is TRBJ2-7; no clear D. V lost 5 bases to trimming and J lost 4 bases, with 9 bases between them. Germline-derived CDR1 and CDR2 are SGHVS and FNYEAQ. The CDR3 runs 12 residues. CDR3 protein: CASSPRRYEQYF. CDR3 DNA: TGTGCCAGCAGCCCACGAAGATACGAGCAGTACTTC.

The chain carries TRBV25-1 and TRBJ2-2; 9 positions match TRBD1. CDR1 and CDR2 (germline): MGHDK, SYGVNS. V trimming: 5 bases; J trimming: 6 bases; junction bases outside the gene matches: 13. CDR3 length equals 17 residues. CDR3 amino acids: CASSSHPGTGRAGELFF. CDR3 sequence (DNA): TGTGCCAGCAGTTCACATCCGGGGACAGGGCGCGCCGGGGAGCTGTTTTTT.

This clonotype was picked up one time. The CDR3 DNA reads as TGTGCCAGTAGTATAGGACAGGGGGCCAACGTCCTGACTTTC. Its translation is CASSIGQGANVLTF. The J gene is TRBJ2-6, the V gene TRBV19; perhaps TRBD1 as D (5 bases). Germline V lookup: CDR1 LNHDA, CDR2 SQIVND (reference sequence). This CDR3 contains 14 residues. V was shortened by 1 base and J by 4 bases, with 5 bases between the two germline ends.

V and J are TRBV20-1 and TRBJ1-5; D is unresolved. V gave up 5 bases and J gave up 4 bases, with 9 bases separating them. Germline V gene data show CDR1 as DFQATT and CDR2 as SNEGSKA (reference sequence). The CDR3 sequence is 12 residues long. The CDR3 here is CSAWEPNQPQHF. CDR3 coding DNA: TGCAGTGCTTGGGAACCTAATCAGCCCCAGCATTTT.

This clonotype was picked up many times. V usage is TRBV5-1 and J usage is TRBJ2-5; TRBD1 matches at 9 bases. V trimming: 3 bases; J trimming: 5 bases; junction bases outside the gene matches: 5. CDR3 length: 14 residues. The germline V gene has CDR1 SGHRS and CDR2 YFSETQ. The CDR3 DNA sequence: TGCGCCAGCAGCTCACAGGGGGCGGGGGAGACCCAGTACTTC. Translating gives CASSSQGAGETQYF.

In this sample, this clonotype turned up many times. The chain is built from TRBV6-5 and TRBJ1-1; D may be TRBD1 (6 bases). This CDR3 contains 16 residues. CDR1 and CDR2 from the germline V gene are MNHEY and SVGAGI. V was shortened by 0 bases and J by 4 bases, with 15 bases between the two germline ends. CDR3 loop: CASSYSRGLEGTEAFF. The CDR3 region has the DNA TGTGCCAGCAGTTACTCCCGGGGGCTGGAAGGCACTGAAGCTTTCTTT.

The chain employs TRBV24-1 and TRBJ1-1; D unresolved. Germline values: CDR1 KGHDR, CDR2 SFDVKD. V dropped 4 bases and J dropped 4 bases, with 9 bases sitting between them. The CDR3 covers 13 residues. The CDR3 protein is CATSDSLSTEAFF. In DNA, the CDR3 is TGTGCCACCAGTGACTCTTTAAGCACTGAAGCTTTCTTT.

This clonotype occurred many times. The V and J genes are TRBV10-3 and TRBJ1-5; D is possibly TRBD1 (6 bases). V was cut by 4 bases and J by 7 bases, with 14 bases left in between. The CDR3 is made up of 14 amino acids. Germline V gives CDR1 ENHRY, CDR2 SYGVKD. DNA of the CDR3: TGTGCCATCAGTGCAGGGGCCGACCCCCAGCCCCAGCATTTT. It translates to CAISAGADPQPQHF.